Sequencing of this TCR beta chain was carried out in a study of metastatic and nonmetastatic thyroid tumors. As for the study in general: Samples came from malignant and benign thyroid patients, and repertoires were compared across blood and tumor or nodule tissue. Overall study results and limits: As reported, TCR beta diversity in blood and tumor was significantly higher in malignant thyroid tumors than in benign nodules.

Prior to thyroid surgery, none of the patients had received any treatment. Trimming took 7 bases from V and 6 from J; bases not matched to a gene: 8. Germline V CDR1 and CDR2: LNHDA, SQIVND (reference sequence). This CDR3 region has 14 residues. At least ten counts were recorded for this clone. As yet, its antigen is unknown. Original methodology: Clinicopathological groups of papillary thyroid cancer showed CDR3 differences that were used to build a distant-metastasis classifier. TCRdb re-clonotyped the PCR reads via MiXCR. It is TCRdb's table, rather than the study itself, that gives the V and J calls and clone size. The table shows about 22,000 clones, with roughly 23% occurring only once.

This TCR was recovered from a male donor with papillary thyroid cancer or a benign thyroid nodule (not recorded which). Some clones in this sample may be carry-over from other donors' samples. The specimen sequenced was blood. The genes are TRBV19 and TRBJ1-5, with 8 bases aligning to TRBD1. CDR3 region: CASTTDRGSQPQHF. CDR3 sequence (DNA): TGTGCCAGTACTACCGACAGGGGAAGTCAGCCCCAGCATTTT.